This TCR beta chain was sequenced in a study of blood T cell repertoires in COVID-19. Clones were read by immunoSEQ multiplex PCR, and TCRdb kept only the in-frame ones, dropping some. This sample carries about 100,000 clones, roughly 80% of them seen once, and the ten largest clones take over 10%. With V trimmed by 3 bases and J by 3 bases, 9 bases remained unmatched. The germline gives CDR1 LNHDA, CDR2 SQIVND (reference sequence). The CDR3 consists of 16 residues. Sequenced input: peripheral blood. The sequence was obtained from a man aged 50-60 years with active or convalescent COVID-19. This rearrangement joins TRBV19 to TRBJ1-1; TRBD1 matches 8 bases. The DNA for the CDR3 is TGTGCCAGTAGTATTCGGGACAGGCGGACGGACACTGAAGCTTTCTTT. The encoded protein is CASSIRDRRTDTEAFF. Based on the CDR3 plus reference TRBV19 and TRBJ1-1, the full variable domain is DGGITQSPKYLFRKEGQNVTLSCEQNLNHDAMYWYRQDPGQGLRLIYYSQIVNDFQKGDIAEGYSVSREKKESFPLTVTSAQKNPTAFYLCASSIRDRRTDTEAFFGQGTRLTVV.